The TCR beta chain under discussion was sequenced for a study of blood T cell repertoires in COVID-19. Background on the study: PBMCs, B-cell-depleted T cells, or T cells provided the cDNA or gDNA that made up the material.

The CDR3 runs 15 residues. The trim removed 5 bases at V and 4 bases at J, leaving 5 bases unmatched. The germline V gene has CDR1 MNHEY and CDR2 SVGAGI. TCRdb's copy holds only in-frame clones and misses some; the assay was immunoSEQ multiplex PCR. The repertoire holds about 300,000 clones, with around 89% as singletons. The sequencing sample was made of PBMCs or T cells enriched from blood (not recorded which). This chain joins TRBV6-5 and TRBJ2-6; 7 bases are a match to TRBD2. The receptor comes from a woman under 30 with acute COVID-19. The CDR3 loop reads CASSPGTTGANVLTF. The DNA of the CDR3 is TGTGCCAGCAGTCCCGGGACTACCGGGGCCAACGTCCTGACTTTC.